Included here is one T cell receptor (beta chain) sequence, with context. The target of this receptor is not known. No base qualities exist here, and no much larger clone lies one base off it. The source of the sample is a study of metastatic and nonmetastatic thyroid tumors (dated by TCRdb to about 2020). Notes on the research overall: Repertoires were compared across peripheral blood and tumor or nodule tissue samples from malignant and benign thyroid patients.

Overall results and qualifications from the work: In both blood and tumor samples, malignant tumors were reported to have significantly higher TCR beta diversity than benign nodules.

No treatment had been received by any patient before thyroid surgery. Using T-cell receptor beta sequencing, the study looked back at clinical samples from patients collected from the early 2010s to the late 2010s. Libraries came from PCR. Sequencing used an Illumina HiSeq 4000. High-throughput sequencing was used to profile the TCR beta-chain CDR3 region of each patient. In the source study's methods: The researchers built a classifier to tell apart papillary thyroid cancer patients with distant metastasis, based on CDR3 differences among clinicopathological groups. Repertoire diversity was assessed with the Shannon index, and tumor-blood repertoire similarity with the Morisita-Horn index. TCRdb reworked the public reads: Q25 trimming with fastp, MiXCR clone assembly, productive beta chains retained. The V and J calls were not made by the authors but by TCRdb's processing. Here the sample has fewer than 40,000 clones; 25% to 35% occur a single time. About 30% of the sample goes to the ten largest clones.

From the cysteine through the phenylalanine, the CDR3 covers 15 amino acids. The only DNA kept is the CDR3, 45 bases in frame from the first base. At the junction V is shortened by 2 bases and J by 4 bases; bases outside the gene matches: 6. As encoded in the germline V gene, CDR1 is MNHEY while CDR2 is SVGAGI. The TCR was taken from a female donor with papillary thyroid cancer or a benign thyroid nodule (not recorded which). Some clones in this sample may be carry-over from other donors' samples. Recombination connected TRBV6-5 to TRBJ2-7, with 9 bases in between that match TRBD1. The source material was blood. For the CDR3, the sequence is CASSYEGQGGYEQYF. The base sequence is TGTGCCAGCAGTTACGAGGGACAGGGAGGGTACGAGCAGTACTTC.